The source of this T cell receptor (beta chain) is a study of blood T cell repertoires in COVID-19. Profiling relied on immunoSEQ multiplex PCR, and the TCRdb table lists in-frame clones only, not all of them. The data contain around 160,000 clones, 75% to 85% of them singletons. J lost 3 bases, V lost 4 bases, and 6 bases had no gene match. CDR3 length: 14 residues. Germline loops: CDR1 GTSNPN, CDR2 SVGIG (reference sequence). The study drew participants aged about 18 to 89 years from some 24 US areas. What was sequenced was PBMCs or T cells enriched from blood (not recorded which). The clonotype was recovered from a woman in her sixties who had recovered from COVID-19. This sequence joins TRBV30 and TRBJ2-1; 7 nucleotides align to TRBD2. CDR3: CAWTPGLVYNEQFF. For the CDR3, the DNA is TGTGCCTGGACCCCCGGACTAGTCTACAATGAGCAGTTCTTC.